Listed here are 28 T cell receptor beta chains from one sample, sequenced in a study of OX40 agonist ivuxolimab in advanced cancers. Profiled with immunoSEQ multiplex PCR; TCRdb holds only in-frame clones, not every one. The data contain tens of thousands of clones, 75% to 85% of them singletons. The sample was CD4+ or CD8+ T cells sorted from blood, taken in a trial of the OX40 agonist ivuxolimab. Receptor source: an adult with an advanced solid tumor such as melanoma, head and neck, liver or kidney cancer.

The chain employs TRBV21-1 and TRBJ2-3; the D call of TRBD1 is as the table states it, not checked on the DNA. TRBV21-1 is reported as a pseudogene. The CDR3 has 17 residues. CDR3 amino acids: CASTSPPQGQRADTQYF. CDR3 DNA sequence: TGTGCCAGCACCTCCCCCCCACAGGGGCAGCGGGCAGATACGCAGTATTTT.

CDR3 residues: CASSVGSYEQYF. The CDR3 region has the DNA TGTGCCAGCAGCGTAGGGTCCTACGAGCAGTACTTC. The chain recombines TRBV6-1 with TRBJ2-7; D remains ambiguous. Germline V gene lookup returns CDR1 MNHNS and CDR2 SASEGT. The CDR3 is made up of 12 amino acids. Deletions cut 6 bases from V and 1 base from J, with 7 bases between.

This sequence joins TRBV2 and TRBJ2-6; unclear D gene. The CDR3 sequence is 15 residues long. V was pared by 1 base and J by 4 bases, with 8 bases between. Germline V gene data show CDR1 as SNHLY and CDR2 as FYNNEI. As DNA, the CDR3 is TGTGCCAGCAGTGAAGAGAGGATAGGGGCCAACGTCCTGACTTTC. Translating gives CASSEERIGANVLTF.

The chain carries TRBV6-1 and TRBJ1-2; TRBD1 matches 8 bases. The CDR3 spans 13 residues. From germline, CDR1 is MNHNS and CDR2 SASEGT. V was pared by 5 bases and J by 3 bases, with 2 bases of the junction left unmatched. DNA for the CDR3: TGTGCCAGCAGTCACAGGGGGGACTATGGCTACACCTTC. As protein: CASSHRGDYGYTF.

The chain has TRBV6-5 and TRBJ1-3; the D gene is possibly TRBD1 (5 bases). Germline V gene data show CDR1 as MNHEY and CDR2 as SVGAGI. V was clipped by 6 bases and J by 1 base, with 10 bases between them. CDR3 length: 14 residues. Here the CDR3 reads CASRPRTSGNTIYF. DNA of the CDR3: TGTGCCAGCAGACCACGGACATCTGGAAACACCATATATTTT.

The chain uses TRBV6-6 and TRBJ2-1; no clear D gene. The CDR3 spans 14 residues. Germline CDR1 reads MNHNY; CDR2 reads SVGAGI (reference sequence). V was cut by 2 bases and J by 5 bases, with 10 bases left in between. For the CDR3, the DNA is TGTGCCAGCAGTTACGGGCAGAGTAACAATGAGCAGTTCTTC. Residues: CASSYGQSNNEQFF.

CDR3 bases: TGTGCCAGCAGCTCGCCGGGACTTGATACCTACGAGCAGTACTTC. It specifies CASSSPGLDTYEQYF. The chain links TRBV7-8 to TRBJ2-7; the D gene is possibly TRBD2 (6 bases). V was trimmed by 4 bases and J by 2 bases, leaving 15 bases between them. The CDR3 is 15 residues long. Germline lookup yields CDR1 SGHVS and CDR2 FQNEAQ.

The sample holds one count of this clone. This chain connects TRBV7-8 to TRBJ1-5; D possibly corresponds to TRBD1 (6 bases). Germline assignment: CDR1 SGHVS and CDR2 FQNEAQ. The CDR3 contains 12 residues. V was pared by 5 bases and J by 7 bases, with 9 bases between. In DNA, the CDR3 is TGTGCCAGCAGCCCAGGGGAGCAGCCCCAGCATTTT. It codes for CASSPGEQPQHF.

The V gene is TRBV19, the J gene TRBJ2-1; 11 nucleotides agree with TRBD2. V shed 5 bases, J shed 4 bases, and the junction held 7 bases outside the gene matches. Germline V gives CDR1 LNHDA, CDR2 SQIVND (reference sequence). The length of the CDR3 is 16 residues. CDR3 in amino acids: CASSLAGGSIYNEQFF. The CDR3 nucleotides are TGTGCCAGTAGTCTAGCGGGAGGCTCGATTTACAATGAGCAGTTCTTC.

The gene calls are TRBV11-2 and TRBJ2-5; D tentatively fits TRBD1 or TRBD2 (5 bases each). Trimming pared 1 base from V and 1 base from J, leaving 13 bases between. Germline values: CDR1 SGHAT, CDR2 FQNNGV. The CDR3 runs 16 residues. CDR3 protein: CASSLGGRRVQETQYF. The CDR3 coding sequence is TGTGCCAGCAGCTTAGGGGGACGCAGGGTCCAAGAGACCCAGTACTTC.

This sequence joins TRBV10-2 and TRBJ2-1; TRBD1 agrees at 7 bases. V shed 7 bases, J shed 10 bases, and the junction held 4 bases outside the gene matches. The CDR3 runs 11 residues. The germline gives CDR1 WSHSY, CDR2 SAAADI. CDR3 sequence reads: CASNRQGEQFF. The CDR3 DNA reads as TGCGCCAGCAACCGACAGGGAGAGCAGTTCTTC.

The rearrangement links TRBV7-6 to TRBJ2-3, with 9 positions matching TRBD2. This CDR3 spans 17 amino acids. Germline CDR1 and CDR2: SGHVS and FNYEAQ. The ends lost 1 base at V and 4 bases at J; junction bases unmatched: 9. The CDR3 region has the DNA TGTGCCAGCAGCTTAGATGAACTAGCGGGTGTGGCAGATACGCAGTATTTT. Amino acid sequence: CASSLDELAGVADTQYF.

In this sample, this clone turned up once. The chain links TRBV15 to TRBJ2-7, with 13 nucleotides matching TRBD2. The CDR3 extends over 14 amino acids. V gave up 6 bases and J gave up 6 bases; unmatched junction bases: 5. Germline V gives CDR1 LNHNV, CDR2 YYDKDF (reference sequence). The CDR3 loop is CATRGGLAGREQYF. The CDR3 DNA sequence: TGTGCCACCAGGGGGGGACTAGCGGGACGCGAGCAGTACTTC.

The genes are TRBV20-1 and TRBJ2-7; D is unresolved. The V gene's germline CDR1 is DFQATT and CDR2 SNEGSKA (reference sequence). CDR3 length equals 11 residues. The V and J ends lost 3 bases and 2 bases respectively, with 5 bases between them. The CDR3 spells CSASRTYEQYF. CDR3 bases: TGCAGTGCTAGTAGAACCTACGAGCAGTACTTC.

This clone was observed a few times. The V and J genes are TRBV7-2 and TRBJ2-7; TRBD1 agrees at 8 bases. J was trimmed by 3 bases and V by 5 bases; bases with no gene match: 9. The length of the CDR3 is 15 residues. Germline CDR1 and CDR2: SGHTA and FQGNSA. The CDR3 nucleotides are TGTGCCAGCAGCACTTGGACAGGGCCCTTCTACGAGCAGTACTTC. This gives the protein CASSTWTGPFYEQYF.

The gene calls are TRBV30 and TRBJ2-3, with 7 bases that match TRBD1. Germline CDR1 GTSNPN, CDR2 SVGIG (reference sequence). This CDR3 is built from 18 residues. V trimming: 4 bases; J trimming: 3 bases; junction bases outside the gene matches: 19. Here the CDR3 reads CAWNRPLGFGQATDTQYF. CDR3 sequence (DNA): TGTGCCTGGAATCGACCCCTCGGTTTCGGACAGGCGACAGATACGCAGTATTTT.

A remark on this clone: The sample has other DNA sequences that encode this CDR3 too. V usage is TRBV30 and J usage is TRBJ1-6; a possible D gene is TRBD1 (5 bases). Per germline, CDR1 GTSNPN and CDR2 SVGIG (reference sequence). The length of the CDR3 is 14 residues. V lost 0 bases, J lost 9 bases, and 12 bases lay in between. CDR3: CAWSVRGRGSPLHF. CDR3 DNA sequence: TGTGCCTGGAGTGTAAGGGGTAGGGGTTCACCCCTCCACTTT.

This clone is deemed medium-sized. This sequence joins TRBV10-1 and TRBJ2-7; D may be TRBD2 (6 bases). CDR3 length equals 15 residues. CDR1 and CDR2 (germline): WNHNN, SYGVQD (reference sequence). Trimming took 6 bases from V and 4 from J, leaving 19 bases between them. The CDR3 reads CASSKAGSHIYEQYF. DNA of the CDR3: TGCGCCAGCAGCAAAGCCGGGAGCCACATATACGAGCAGTACTTC.

This clone was seen more than once but under ten times. V and J are TRBV23-1 and TRBJ1-5; 8 bases align to TRBD1. TRBV23-1 is identified as an open reading frame with a role that is uncertain. The length of the CDR3 is 18 residues. Losses at the gene ends were 6 bases for V and 6 bases for J; bases not matched to a gene: 19. The CDR3 DNA is TGCGCCAGCAGAGCCCGGACAGGGAAGAAGGGCAAAGTTCAGCCCCAGCATTTT. It translates to CASRARTGKKGKVQPQHF.

This sequence joins TRBV5-1 and TRBJ2-7; D remains unclear. Germline values: CDR1 SGHRS, CDR2 YFSETQ. The CDR3 covers 15 residues. Trimming pared 0 bases from V and 10 bases from J, leaving 20 bases between. CDR3 sequence reads: CASSLEIGKGKYQYF. CDR3 nucleotides: TGCGCCAGCAGCTTGGAAATAGGGAAAGGGAAATATCAGTACTTC.

This rearrangement joins TRBV27 to TRBJ1-4, with D hard to call. V lost 5 bases to trimming and J lost 7 bases, with 14 bases between them. The CDR3 runs to 14 residues. Germline V gene sequence: CDR1 MNHEY, CDR2 SMNVEV (reference sequence). The CDR3 DNA reads as TGTGCCAGCAGTCCTCGTGGGTCGTTTGAAAAACTGTTTTTT. It specifies CASSPRGSFEKLFF.

This sequence joins TRBV6-5 and TRBJ2-7; 9 nucleotides agree with TRBD1. With V trimmed by 2 bases and J by 2 bases, 4 bases remained unmatched. In germline, CDR1 is MNHEY, CDR2 SVGAGI. The CDR3 consists of 15 residues. In nucleotides, the CDR3 is TGTGCCAGCAGTTACCGCGACAGGGGGGCCTACGAGCAGTACTTC. Its protein is CASSYRDRGAYEQYF.

J is TRBJ1-1 and V is TRBV19; D is ambiguous. CDR1 is LNHDA, CDR2 SQIVND, per germline (reference sequence). The CDR3 sequence is 13 residues long. V shed 3 bases and J shed 2 bases, with 7 bases lying between them. The CDR3 loop reads CASSILRNTEAFF. The CDR3 region has the DNA TGTGCCAGTAGTATTCTCAGAAACACTGAAGCTTTCTTT. The whole variable domain, filled in from reference TRBV19 and TRBJ1-1, reads DGGITQSPKYLFRKEGQNVTLSCEQNLNHDAMYWYRQDPGQGLRLIYYSQIVNDFQKGDIAEGYSVSREKKESFPLTVTSAQKNPTAFYLCASSILRNTEAFFGQGTRLTVV.

The gene calls are TRBV7-6 and TRBJ1-1; D not resolved. Germline V gives CDR1 SGHVS, CDR2 FNYEAQ. This CDR3 contains 13 residues. V was shortened by 8 bases and J by 1 base, with 11 bases between the two germline ends. CDR3 nucleotides: TGTGCCAGCTCTCCCTTCGGGAACACTGAAGCTTTCTTT. Its protein product is CASSPFGNTEAFF.

V is TRBV7-2 and J is TRBJ2-5, with D unclear. The CDR3 runs 12 residues. Between the trimmed V and J ends, which lost 2 bases and 9 bases, there was a span of 10 bases. Germline values: CDR1 SGHTA, CDR2 FQGNSA. The CDR3 bases are TGTGCCAGCAGCTTAAGTTCTGGGGCCCAGTACTTC. Its protein product is CASSLSSGAQYF.

The rearrangement links TRBV2 to TRBJ2-7, with 10 bases that match TRBD2. Germline V gives CDR1 SNHLY, CDR2 FYNNEI. CDR3 size: 18 residues. The V and J ends lost 2 bases and 0 bases, in that order; junction bases with no gene match: 10. In DNA form, the CDR3 reads TGTGCCAGCAGTGAAAGATTAGCGGGGGGTCTTAGCTCCTACGAGCAGTACTTC. It encodes CASSERLAGGLSSYEQYF.

The chain employs TRBV10-3 and TRBJ2-1; 8 nucleotides align to TRBD2. The germline gives CDR1 ENHRY, CDR2 SYGVKD. V lost 4 bases, J lost 9 bases, and 11 bases stayed unmatched. This CDR3 has 15 amino acids. The CDR3 here is CAISAEREGLGEQFF. CDR3 nucleotide sequence: TGTGCCATCAGTGCGGAACGGGAGGGCCTGGGTGAGCAGTTCTTC.

This chain links TRBV7-2 with TRBJ1-2; 7 bases match TRBD1. CDR1 SGHTA and CDR2 FQGNSA come from the germline V gene. J gave up 6 bases and V 4 bases, and 11 bases lay outside the gene matches. This CDR3 has 15 residues. CDR3 residues: CASSWRQGRGDGYTF. CDR3 DNA sequence: TGTGCCAGCAGCTGGCGACAGGGACGAGGGGATGGCTACACCTTC.